The 24 T cell receptor beta chains presented below share a single source sample, sequenced in a study of blood T cell repertoires in COVID-19. TCRdb keeps only in-frame clones here, not all; method: immunoSEQ multiplex PCR. The table shows just under 45,000 clones, with about 87% occurring only once. Sequencing used peripheral blood. Every receptor here comes from a woman between 40 and 50 years old with acute or convalescent COVID-19.

The rearrangement uses TRBV14 and TRBJ1-6; no definite D call. This CDR3 region has 17 residues. In germline, CDR1 is SGHDN, CDR2 FVKESK. The germline V and J ends were trimmed by 0 bases and 9 bases, with 18 bases remaining between them. The DNA for the CDR3 is TGTGCCAGCAGCCAAGATCGGGCTTCCGTCGGGGTTTCACCCCTCCACTTT. Translated: CASSQDRASVGVSPLHF.

V is TRBV7-2 and J is TRBJ1-6, with a possible D match to TRBD1 (6 bases). This CDR3 contains 15 residues. The V gene lost 5 bases and the J gene lost 2 bases, with 10 bases spanning the gap. CDR1 is SGHTA, CDR2 FQGNSA, per germline. Written as DNA, the CDR3 is TGTGCCAGCAGCCCAGGACAGACCTATAATTCACCCCTCCACTTT. Translation gives CASSPGQTYNSPLHF.

The chain carries TRBV29-1 and TRBJ2-5; a weak D match, TRBD2 (6 bases). The CDR3 runs to 12 residues. Germline CDR1 SQVTM, CDR2 ANQGSEA. Between the trimmed V and J ends, which lost 7 bases and 5 bases, there was a span of 14 bases. The CDR3 loop is CSAHRGWETQYF. CDR3 in DNA: TGCAGCGCACACCGGGGGTGGGAGACCCAGTACTTC.

The CDR3 is CASSPRGDTEAFF. The CDR3 DNA reads TGCGCCAGCAGCCCCAGGGGGGACACTGAAGCTTTCTTT. This chain connects TRBV4-3 to TRBJ1-1; 7 nucleotides agree with TRBD1. Germline assignment: CDR1 LGHNA and CDR2 YSLEER. This CDR3 spans 13 amino acids. The ends lost 4 bases at V and 3 bases at J; junction bases unmatched: 2.

The gene calls are TRBV28 and TRBJ2-2, with 7 bases fitting TRBD2. V lost 5 bases to trimming and J lost 6 bases; unmatched junction nucleotides: 6. This CDR3 is 14 amino acids long. Germline V gene data show CDR1 as MDHEN and CDR2 as SYDVKM. In DNA form, the CDR3 reads TGTGCCAGCAGTCTCCGCGGGAGCGCCGGGGAGCTGTTTTTT. Its protein is CASSLRGSAGELFF.

V and J are TRBV30 and TRBJ2-2; the D gene is possibly TRBD2 (6 bases). V shed 0 bases and J shed 2 bases, with 10 bases lying between them. CDR3 size: 15 residues. Germline-derived CDR1 and CDR2 are GTSNPN and SVGIG (reference sequence). The CDR3 sequence: CAWSVNGGNTGELFF. The CDR3 region has the DNA TGTGCCTGGAGTGTTAACGGGGGAAACACCGGGGAGCTGTTTTTT.

This clone turned up a few times. The gene calls are TRBV5-1 and TRBJ1-4; D is possibly TRBD1 (6 bases). Germline-derived CDR1 and CDR2 are SGHRS and YFSETQ. V was cut by 3 bases and J by 5 bases, with 14 bases left in between. The length of the CDR3 is 15 residues. CDR3 region: CASSSEDRWNEKLFF. Here the CDR3 DNA reads TGCGCCAGCAGCTCGGAGGACAGATGGAATGAAAAACTGTTTTTT. Drawing the rest from reference TRBV5-1 and TRBJ1-4, the complete variable domain is KAGVTQTPRYLIKTRGQQVTLSCSPISGHRSVSWYQQTPGQGLQFLFEYFSETQRNKGNFPGRFSGRQFSNSRSEMNVSTLELGDSALYLCASSSEDRWNEKLFFGSGTQLSVL.

The rearrangement uses TRBV6-2 or TRBV6-3 and TRBJ2-4; 9 nucleotides match TRBD1. This CDR3 has 16 residues. Germline V gives CDR1 MNHEY, CDR2 SVGEGT. With 5 bases clipped from V and 1 base from J, the junction kept 6 bases outside the gene matches. The CDR3 DNA reads as TGTGCCAGCAGTCCAGACAGGGGGGTGGCCAAAAACATTCAGTACTTC. Its translation is CASSPDRGVAKNIQYF.

This clone was counted between two and nine times. The rearrangement uses TRBV27 and TRBJ1-2; 7 bases fit TRBD1. Trimming at V came to 5 bases and at J to 3 bases, leaving 15 bases not matched to a gene. This CDR3 has 17 residues. Germline V gene lookup returns CDR1 MNHEY and CDR2 SMNVEV (reference sequence). The CDR3 nucleotides read TGTGCCAGCAGTAAGACAGGGTACGGAGGCGAGCACTATGGCTACACCTTC. Encoded protein: CASSKTGYGGEHYGYTF.

The gene calls are TRBV7-2 and TRBJ2-2; unclear D gene. V was cut by 0 bases and J by 7 bases, with 9 bases left in between. The germline CDR1 and CDR2 sequences are SGHTA and FQGNSA. This CDR3 is 14 amino acids long. The chain's CDR3 is CASSLAQMSGELFF. The CDR3 bases are TGTGCCAGCAGCTTAGCCCAAATGAGCGGGGAGCTGTTTTTT. Filled out from reference TRBV7-2 and TRBJ2-2, the complete variable domain reads GAGVSQSPSNKVTEKGKDVELRCDPISGHTALYWYRQSLGQGLEFLIYFQGNSAPDKSGLPSDRFSAERTGGSVSTLTIQRTQQEDSAVYLCASSLAQMSGELFFGEGSRLTVL.

V usage is TRBV7-2 and J usage is TRBJ2-1; no reliable D call. The CDR3 has 14 amino acids. Germline-derived CDR1 and CDR2 are SGHTA and FQGNSA. V was pared by 5 bases and J by 4 bases, with 12 bases between. CDR3 in DNA: TGTGCCAGCAGCCTAAGAACTCCGTACAATGAGCAGTTCTTC. As protein: CASSLRTPYNEQFF.

The V and J genes are TRBV28 and TRBJ1-1, with D maybe TRBD1 (5 bases). This CDR3 has 16 amino acids. In germline, CDR1 is MDHEN, CDR2 SYDVKM. Trimming removed 5 bases from V and 0 bases from J, with 16 bases in between. The CDR3 DNA reads TGTGCCAGCAGTCCCCGGACAACGCCGATGAACACTGAAGCTTTCTTT. It is translated as CASSPRTTPMNTEAFF.

The genes are TRBV5-1 and TRBJ2-4; D might be TRBD1 (5 bases). From germline, CDR1 is SGHRS and CDR2 YFSETQ. This CDR3 is built from 15 residues. V shed 4 bases and J shed 0 bases, with 11 bases lying between them. The CDR3 is CASSQGSSAKNIQYF. CDR3 nucleotides: TGCGCCAGCAGCCAGGGTTCATCAGCCAAAAACATTCAGTACTTC.

This chain links TRBV5-6 with TRBJ1-5; no firm D call. This CDR3 is 14 amino acids long. CDR1 and CDR2 (germline): SGHDT, YYEEEE. V was pared by 4 bases and J by 4 bases, with 12 bases between. The CDR3 bases are TGTGCCAGCAGCACTGTGCGCGGAAATCAGCCCCAGCATTTT. Amino acids: CASSTVRGNQPQHF.

This clone was detected a few times. The gene calls are TRBV20-1 and TRBJ1-2; D is ambiguous. Trimming stripped 3 bases from V and 1 base from J, with 9 bases between. From germline, CDR1 is DFQATT and CDR2 SNEGSKA (reference sequence). The CDR3 loop spans 13 amino acids. The CDR3 nucleotides read TGCAGTGCTAGTTTCCAGGTTAACTATGGCTACACCTTC. The encoded protein is CSASFQVNYGYTF.

The V and J genes are TRBV2 and TRBJ2-1; the match to TRBD2 covers 10 bases. The V and J ends lost 6 bases and 8 bases, in that order; junction bases with no gene match: 13. The germline CDR1 and CDR2 sequences are SNHLY and FYNNEI. The CDR3 spans 16 residues. This CDR3 is CASRGGLAGVGDEQFF. The CDR3 nucleotides are TGTGCCAGCAGGGGGGGGCTAGCGGGAGTGGGCGATGAGCAGTTCTTC.

Written as DNA, the CDR3 is TGTGCCAGCAGCCGCCCCGGAGGGACGAGCAATCAGCCCCAGCATTTT. Its translation is CASSRPGGTSNQPQHF. The V gene is TRBV28, the J gene TRBJ1-5, with a weak D call TRBD1 (5 bases). Germline CDR1 is MDHEN and CDR2 is SYDVKM. V was shortened by 6 bases and J by 1 base, with 16 bases between the two germline ends. The CDR3 runs to 16 residues.

The V and J genes are TRBV5-6 and TRBJ2-3, with a weak D call TRBD2 (5 bases). From germline, CDR1 is SGHDT and CDR2 YYEEEE. The germline V and J ends were trimmed by 0 bases and 1 base, with 12 bases remaining between them. The CDR3 sequence is 16 residues long. CDR3 protein: CASSLGADSRTDTQYF. The DNA for the CDR3 is TGTGCCAGCAGCTTGGGAGCGGATAGTCGCACAGATACGCAGTATTTT.

The chain uses TRBV18 and TRBJ1-5; D might be TRBD1 (6 bases). Trimming removed 5 bases from V and 3 bases from J, with 14 bases in between. The CDR3 covers 15 residues. Germline loops: CDR1 KGHSH, CDR2 LQKENI. CDR3 nucleotide sequence: TGTGCCAGCTCAGCCCAACAGGGCGACAATCAGCCCCAGCATTTT. Translation: CASSAQQGDNQPQHF.

V and J are TRBV3-1 (or the pseudogene TRBV3-2) and TRBJ2-1; no definite D call. This CDR3 has 14 amino acids. Looked up from germline, CDR1 is LGHDT and CDR2 is YNNKEL (reference sequence). Between the trimmed V and J ends, which lost 0 bases and 3 bases, there was a span of 6 bases. This CDR3 reads CASSQDNLYNEQFF. The CDR3 nucleotides are TGTGCCAGCAGCCAAGATAATCTCTACAATGAGCAGTTCTTC.

V gene TRBV7-9 combines with J gene TRBJ1-1; 8 positions match TRBD1. J gave up 4 bases and V 5 bases, and 6 bases lay outside the gene matches. In germline, CDR1 is SEHNR, CDR2 FQNEAQ (reference sequence). This CDR3 is built from 14 residues. CDR3 coding DNA: TGTGCCAGCAGCCCCCGGACAGGGACCACTGAAGCTTTCTTT. Translation: CASSPRTGTTEAFF.

This clone appeared once. This chain links TRBV4-1 with TRBJ2-1; TRBD1 aligns across 8 bases. The CDR3 consists of 16 residues. Germline trimming cut 1 base from V and 5 bases from J; bases unmatched to any gene: 7. Germline-derived CDR1 and CDR2 are MGHRA and YSYEKL. Here the CDR3 DNA reads TGCGCCAGCAGCCAAGTGGGCAGGGGGCTAGACAATGAGCAGTTCTTC. This gives the protein CASSQVGRGLDNEQFF.

The CDR3 here is CASSSDRAKDEQFF. In DNA, the CDR3 is TGTGCCAGCAGCTCGGACAGGGCCAAGGATGAGCAGTTCTTC. V usage is TRBV7-2 and J usage is TRBJ2-1; 8 bases match TRBD1. Germline CDR1 is SGHTA and CDR2 is FQGNSA. The CDR3 length is 14 residues. V dropped 4 bases and J dropped 8; count of bases not matched to a gene: 7.

The chain is built from TRBV5-1 and TRBJ2-6; 9 nucleotides match TRBD2. Per germline, CDR1 SGHRS and CDR2 YFSETQ. The trim removed 4 bases at V and 0 bases at J, leaving 14 bases unmatched. The CDR3 runs 20 residues. Here the CDR3 DNA reads TGCGCCAGCAGCCCACGCCCGCCTAGCGGGGTGAACTCTGGGGCCAACGTCCTGACTTTC. Its translation: CASSPRPPSGVNSGANVLTF.